This TCR beta chain was sequenced during a study of PD-L1 blockade in urothelial cancer. For the study at large: A median of 141,255 T cells was found in the blood samples.

Every PCR was spiked with synthetic TCR analog templates. The method was immunoSEQ multiplex PCR; TCRdb's version includes in-frame clones alone and lacks a portion of them. The table has about 36,000 clones, approximately 88% seen once. Indicated time point: peripheral blood 6 weeks after treatment start. CDR1 MNHEY and CDR2 SVGAGI come from the germline V gene. The CDR3 extends over 15 amino acids. V lost 6 bases and J lost 2, with 16 bases in between. V and J are TRBV6-5 and TRBJ1-2; perhaps TRBD1 as D (6 bases). The TCR comes from a man aged 35 to 55 with urothelial cancer. The material sequenced was PBMCs, taken around atezolizumab (anti-PD-L1) treatment. The CDR3, as DNA: TGTGCCAGCAGCCGCTCCGGGACACCCAACTATGGCTACACCTTC. Its protein is CASSRSGTPNYGYTF.